The 7 T cell receptor beta chains presented below share a single source sample, sequenced in a study of cytomegalovirus exposure and HLA in healthy donors (dated by TCRdb to about 2017). The library was prepared using the immunoSEQ multiplex PCR assay. A mixture of 60 forward primers for TCR Vbeta segments and 13 reverse primers for TCR Jbeta segments was used in the multiplex PCR. The source is immuneACCESS, and TCRdb retained only in-frame sequences with V and J called. Part of the clones is not carried over; for the studies checked, unresolved V genes explain less than half of this, and the remainder is unexplained. The table held for this sample gives 150,000 to 200,000 clones. The ten biggest clones cover approximately 6.9% of the sample. Material for sequencing was PBMCs. Receptors were obtained from a young man in good health and CMV-seronegative.

The chain couples TRBV6-1 to TRBJ1-6; 8 nucleotides align to TRBD1. V lost 6 bases, J lost 6 bases, and 4 bases stayed unmatched. This CDR3 is 14 amino acids long. Germline V lookup: CDR1 MNHNS, CDR2 SASEGT. The chain's CDR3 is CASSDRGGNSPLHF. The DNA for the CDR3 is TGTGCCAGCAGCGACAGGGGCGGTAATTCACCCCTCCACTTT.

This rearrangement joins TRBV5-6 to TRBJ1-1; D gene ambiguous. Trimming took 2 bases from V and 5 from J, leaving 7 bases between them. Germline V gene data show CDR1 as SGHDT and CDR2 as YYEEEE. The CDR3 loop spans 12 amino acids. CDR3 protein: CASSFLRTEAFF. As DNA, the CDR3 is TGTGCCAGCAGCTTCCTCCGGACTGAAGCTTTCTTT.

J is TRBJ2-2 and V is TRBV7-2; no clear D gene. This CDR3 has 13 amino acids. V was pared by 6 bases and J by 8 bases, with 13 bases between. Germline assignment: CDR1 SGHTA and CDR2 FQGNSA. The CDR3 protein is CASSQSLAGELFF. DNA for the CDR3: TGTGCCAGCAGTCAATCTTTGGCAGGGGAGCTGTTTTTT.

The rearrangement uses TRBV27 and TRBJ2-4, with D possibly TRBD2 on 6 matching bases. Trimming shortened V by 6 bases and J by 0 bases, and 18 bases separated the two germline ends. This CDR3 is built from 17 residues. Germline CDR1 is MNHEY and CDR2 is SMNVEV (reference sequence). The CDR3 DNA sequence: TGTGCCAGCAGGTCCCAGGGTAGGGGACTAGCCAAAAACATTCAGTACTTC. Its translation: CASRSQGRGLAKNIQYF.

The rearrangement uses TRBV20-1 and TRBJ2-1, with D unclear. This CDR3 is 11 amino acids long. V lost 5 bases, J lost 10 bases, and 12 bases lay in between. Per the germline V gene, CDR1 is DFQATT and CDR2 is SNEGSKA (reference sequence). The CDR3 DNA follows: TGCAGTGCTTGGGCCTCACGGGAGCAGTTCTTC. Amino acids: CSAWASREQFF.

The genes are TRBV5-1 and TRBJ2-7; TRBD2 is a possible D gene (6 bases). Germline CDR1 and CDR2: SGHRS and YFSETQ. CDR3 length: 15 amino acids. V dropped 0 bases and J dropped 0 bases, with 10 bases sitting between them. As DNA, the CDR3 is TGCGCCAGCAGCTTGGCGGAGGGAAGCTCCTACGAGCAGTACTTC. Translated, it gives CASSLAEGSSYEQYF.

J is TRBJ1-1 and V is TRBV5-4; no firm D call. The germline CDR1 and CDR2 sequences are SGHNT and YYREEE (reference sequence). The CDR3 runs to 13 residues. V lost 2 bases, J lost 3 bases, and 8 bases lay in between. CDR3 in amino acids: CASSFISDTEAFF. CDR3 in DNA: TGTGCCAGCAGCTTTATCTCGGACACTGAAGCTTTCTTT.